This T cell receptor (beta chain) was identified in a study of cytomegalovirus exposure and HLA in healthy donors. Overall study: Of more than 350 genotyped donors, about 81% clustered with self-reported Caucasian donors.

With 60 Vbeta and 13 Jbeta primers, the PCR was carried out. The data were produced by immunoSEQ multiplex PCR, yet TCRdb's version contains in-frame clones alone and is incomplete. The repertoire holds over 70,000 clones, around 80% seen once, with around 2% in the top ten. The CDR3 runs to 17 residues. Germline V gene data show CDR1 as SGHKS and CDR2 as YYEKEE (reference sequence). V lost 0 bases to trimming and J lost 0 bases; unmatched junction nucleotides: 7. This clone has just one count. The antigen remains undetermined. Study-level results: Of the V segments, some could not be distinguished, including TRBV6-2 and TRBV6-3, and were excluded.

Donors counted as nominally healthy when sampled, yet unrecorded immune exposures were likely. The material sequenced was PBMCs. The rearrangement uses TRBV5-5 and TRBJ2-3; TRBD1 agrees at 7 bases. The source is a man between 18 and 35 years old in good health and CMV-seronegative. CDR3 coding DNA: TGTGCCAGCAGCTTGGGTCCCTGGACAGGTAGCACAGATACGCAGTATTTT. Its protein product is CASSLGPWTGSTDTQYF. The variable domain in full, with the rest retrieved from reference TRBV5-5 and TRBJ2-3, is DAGVTQSPTHLIKTRGQQVTLRCSPISGHKSVSWYQQVLGQGPQFIFQYYEKEERGRGNFPDRFSARQFPNYSSELNVNALLLGDSALYLCASSLGPWTGSTDTQYFGPGTRLTVL.